The 11 T cell receptor beta chains below were found in one sample sequenced in a study of T cells in Graves' hyperthyroidism and ophthalmopathy. Using RNA transcripts as the source, TCR beta CDR3 regions were amplified. HTBI primers were employed in a first-round RT-PCR of the TCR CDR3. TCRdb analysed the multiplex PCR reads with MiXCR anew, one entry per CDR3 protein. The sample has about 410,000 distinct CDR3 sequences; roughly 14% are singletons. The sample comprised blood. These receptors all come from a man aged 18 to 35 with Graves' ophthalmopathy.

A note on this clonotype: A much larger clone lies a single base off, so this may be a read error. V gene TRBV3-1 combines with J gene TRBJ1-4; TRBD1 is a possible D gene (5 bases). Trimming cost V 2 bases and J 10 bases, with 14 bases left between them. The CDR3 has 14 amino acids. The V gene's germline CDR1 is LGHDT and CDR2 YNNKEL (reference sequence). CDR3 sequence (DNA): TGTGCCAGCAGCCAAAATCGGGCGGGGGGAAAACTGTTTTTT. Translated, it gives CASSQNRAGGKLFF.

The V gene is TRBV11-2, the J gene TRBJ2-5; 8 bases line up with TRBD2. CDR1 and CDR2 from the germline V gene are SGHAT and FQNNGV. The CDR3 loop spans 16 amino acids. With 5 bases clipped from V and 5 bases from J, the junction kept 13 bases outside the gene matches. DNA for the CDR3: TGTGCCAGCAGCCTCCGAGCAGCGGGAGAGGGGGAGACCCAGTACTTC. Encoded protein: CASSLRAAGEGETQYF.

J is TRBJ2-7 and V is TRBV7-9; D ambiguous. Germline lookup yields CDR1 SEHNR and CDR2 FQNEAQ (reference sequence). CDR3 size: 13 residues. V was pared by 1 base and J by 3 bases, with 7 bases between. CDR3 sequence: CASSLGGYYEQYF. CDR3 in DNA: TGTGCCAGCAGCTTAGGGGGATACTACGAGCAGTACTTC.

This clonotype showed up just a few times. The chain employs TRBV24-1 and TRBJ1-5, with TRBD1 matching over 9 bases. Unmatched junction bases numbered 11, after V lost 3 bases and J lost 6 bases. CDR1 and CDR2 (germline): KGHDR, SFDVKD. The CDR3 runs to 17 residues. The CDR3 region is CATSDHGTGSSGQPQHF. Written as DNA, the CDR3 is TGTGCCACCAGTGATCACGGGACAGGGTCGAGTGGTCAGCCCCAGCATTTT.

The chain recombines TRBV20-1 with TRBJ2-7, with D unresolved. From germline, CDR1 is DFQATT and CDR2 SNEGSKA (reference sequence). The CDR3 runs to 14 residues. With 0 bases removed from V and 0 bases from J, the gap between germline ends came to 9 bases. As DNA, the CDR3 is TGCAGTGCTAGAGATTTGGCAGTCTCCTACGAGCAGTACTTC. Translating it yields CSARDLAVSYEQYF.

This clonotype has just a few counts. J is TRBJ2-6 and V is TRBV15, with 7 positions matching TRBD1. The germline V gene encodes CDR1 LNHNV and CDR2 YYDKDF (reference sequence). The CDR3 runs to 15 residues. V was pared by 6 bases and J by 0 bases, with 2 bases of the junction left unmatched. The chain's CDR3 is CATRGQPSGANVLTF. The CDR3 nucleotides are TGTGCCACCAGGGGACAGCCCTCTGGGGCCAACGTCCTGACTTTC.

As regards this clonotype: A single base separates this from a much larger clone, so it may be a read error. The V gene is TRBV4-2, the J gene TRBJ2-1; TRBD2 matches at 8 bases. Looked up from germline, CDR1 is LGHNA and CDR2 is YNFKEQ. J gave up 4 bases and V 7 bases, and 12 bases lay outside the gene matches. This CDR3 region has 16 residues. CDR3 coding DNA: TGTGCCAGCAACCAGGAAGCGGGGGACCCGTACAATGAGCAGTTCTTC. Translated, it gives CASNQEAGDPYNEQFF.

In its sample, this clonotype was seen many times. This sequence joins TRBV10-3 and TRBJ1-1, with TRBD1 as a possible D gene (6 bases). The CDR3 consists of 15 residues. Trimming pared 6 bases from V and 2 bases from J, leaving 16 bases between. From germline, CDR1 is ENHRY and CDR2 SYGVKD. The CDR3 reads CAIRLRGDENTEAFF. DNA for the CDR3: TGTGCCATCAGACTAAGGGGGGATGAAAACACTGAAGCTTTCTTT.

This clonotype has ten or more counts. This chain connects TRBV3-1 to TRBJ1-2; TRBD1 might be the D (5 bases). Trimming removed 3 bases from V and 1 base from J, with 12 bases in between. The CDR3 runs to 15 residues. CDR1 is LGHDT and CDR2 is YNNKEL in the germline V gene (reference sequence). The CDR3 DNA sequence: TGTGCCAGCAGCCAGCCGGGGGAGGGTAACTATGGCTACACCTTC. Translated: CASSQPGEGNYGYTF.

The rearrangement joins TRBV12-5 to TRBJ2-5; 11 nucleotides agree with TRBD2. The length of the CDR3 is 15 residues. J lost 4 bases, V lost 6 bases, and 7 bases had no gene match. Germline CDR1 is LGHNT and CDR2 is FRNRAP. In DNA form, the CDR3 reads TGTGCTAGTGGCTATAGCGGGGGGGCCAGAGAGACCCAGTACTTC. This codes for CASGYSGGARETQYF. The full variable domain, with the rest looked up from reference TRBV12-5 and TRBJ2-5, is DARVTQTPRHKVTEMGQEVTMRCQPILGHNTVFWYRQTMMQGLELLAYFRNRAPLDDSGMPKDRFSAEMPDATLATLKIQPSEPRDSAVYFCASGYSGGARETQYFGPGTRLLVL.

Many counts were recorded for this clonotype. This sequence joins TRBV7-8 and TRBJ1-2; TRBD1 is a possible D gene (5 bases). Germline CDR1 and CDR2: SGHVS and FQNEAQ. CDR3 size: 15 residues. Trimming stripped 1 base from V and 6 bases from J, with 15 bases between. The CDR3 sequence is CASSLEGGVQDGYTF. CDR3 nucleotides: TGTGCCAGCAGCTTAGAGGGTGGGGTACAGGATGGCTACACCTTC.